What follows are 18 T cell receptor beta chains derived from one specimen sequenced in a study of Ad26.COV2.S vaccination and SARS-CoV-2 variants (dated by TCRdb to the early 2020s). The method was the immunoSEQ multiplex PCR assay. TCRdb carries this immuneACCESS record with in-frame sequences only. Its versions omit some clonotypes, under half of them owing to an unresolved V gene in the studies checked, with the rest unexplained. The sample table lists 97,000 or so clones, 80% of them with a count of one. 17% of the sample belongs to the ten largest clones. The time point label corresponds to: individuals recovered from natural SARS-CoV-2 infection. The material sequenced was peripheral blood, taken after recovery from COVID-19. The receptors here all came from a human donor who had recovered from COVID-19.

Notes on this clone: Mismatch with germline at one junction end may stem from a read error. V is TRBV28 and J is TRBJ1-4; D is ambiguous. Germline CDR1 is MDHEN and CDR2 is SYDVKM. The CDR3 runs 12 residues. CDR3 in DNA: TGTGCCAGCAGTCACCATCCCACGGGGTCCCAATTT. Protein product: CASSHHPTGSQF.

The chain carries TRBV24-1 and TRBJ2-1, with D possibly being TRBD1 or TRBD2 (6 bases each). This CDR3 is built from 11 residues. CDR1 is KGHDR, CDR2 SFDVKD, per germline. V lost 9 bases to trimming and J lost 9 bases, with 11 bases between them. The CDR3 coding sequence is TGTGCCACCGTAGGAGGGGGTGAGCAGTTCTTC. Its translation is CATVGGGEQFF.

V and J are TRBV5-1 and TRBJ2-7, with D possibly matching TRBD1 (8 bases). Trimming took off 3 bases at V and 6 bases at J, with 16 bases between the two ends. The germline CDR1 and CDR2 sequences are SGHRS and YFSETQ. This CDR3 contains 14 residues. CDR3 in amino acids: CASSWGGQDGEQYF. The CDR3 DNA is TGCGCCAGCAGCTGGGGGGGACAGGATGGCGAGCAGTACTTC.

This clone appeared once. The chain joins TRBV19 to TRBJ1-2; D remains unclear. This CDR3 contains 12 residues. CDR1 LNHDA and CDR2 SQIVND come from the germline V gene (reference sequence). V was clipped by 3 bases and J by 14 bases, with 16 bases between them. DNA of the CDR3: TGTGCCAGTAGTATTGTGAGAGGTGCCTGGACCTTC. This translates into CASSIVRGAWTF.

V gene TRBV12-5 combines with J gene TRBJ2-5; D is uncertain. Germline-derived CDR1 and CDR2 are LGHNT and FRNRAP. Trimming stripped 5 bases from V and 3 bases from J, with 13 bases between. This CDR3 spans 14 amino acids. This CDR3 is CASGLAPSKETQYF. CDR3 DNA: TGTGCTAGTGGTCTGGCCCCGAGTAAAGAGACCCAGTACTTC.

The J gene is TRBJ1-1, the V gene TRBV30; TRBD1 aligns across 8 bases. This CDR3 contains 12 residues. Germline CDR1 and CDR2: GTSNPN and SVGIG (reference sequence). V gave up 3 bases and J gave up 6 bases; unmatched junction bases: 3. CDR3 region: CAWSVQGAEAFF. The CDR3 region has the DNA TGTGCCTGGAGCGTACAGGGGGCTGAAGCTTTCTTT.

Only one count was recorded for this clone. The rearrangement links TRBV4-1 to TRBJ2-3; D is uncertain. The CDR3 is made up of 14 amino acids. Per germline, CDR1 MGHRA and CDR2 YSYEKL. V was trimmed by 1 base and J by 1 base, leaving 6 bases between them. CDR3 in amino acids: CASSQVQGTDTQYF. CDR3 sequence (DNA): TGCGCCAGCAGCCAAGTTCAGGGCACAGATACGCAGTATTTT.

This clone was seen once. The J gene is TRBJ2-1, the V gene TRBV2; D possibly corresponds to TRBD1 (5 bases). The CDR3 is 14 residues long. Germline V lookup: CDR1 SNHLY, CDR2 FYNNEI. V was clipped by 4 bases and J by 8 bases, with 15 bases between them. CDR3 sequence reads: CASSVVKGIDEQFF. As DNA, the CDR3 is TGTGCCAGCAGTGTGGTAAAGGGGATCGATGAGCAGTTCTTC.

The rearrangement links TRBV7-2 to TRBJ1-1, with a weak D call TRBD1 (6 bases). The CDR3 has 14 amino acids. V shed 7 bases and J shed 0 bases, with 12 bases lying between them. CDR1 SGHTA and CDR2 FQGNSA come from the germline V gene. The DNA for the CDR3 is TGTGCCAGCACCCAGGGACACCTGAACACTGAAGCTTTCTTT. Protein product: CASTQGHLNTEAFF. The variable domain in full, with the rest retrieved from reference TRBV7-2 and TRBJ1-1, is GAGVSQSPSNKVTEKGKDVELRCDPISGHTALYWYRQSLGQGLEFLIYFQGNSAPDKSGLPSDRFSAERTGGSVSTLTIQRTQQEDSAVYLCASTQGHLNTEAFFGQGTRLTVV.

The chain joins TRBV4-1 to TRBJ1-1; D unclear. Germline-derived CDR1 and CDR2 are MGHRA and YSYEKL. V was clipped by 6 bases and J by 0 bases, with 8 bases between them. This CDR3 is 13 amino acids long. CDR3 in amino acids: CASSWQMNTEAFF. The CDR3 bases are TGCGCCAGCAGTTGGCAGATGAACACTGAAGCTTTCTTT.

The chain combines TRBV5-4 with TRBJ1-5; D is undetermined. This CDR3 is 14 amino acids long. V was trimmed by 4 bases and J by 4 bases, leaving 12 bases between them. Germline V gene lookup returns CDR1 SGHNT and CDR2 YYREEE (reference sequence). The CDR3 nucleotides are TGTGCCAGCAGCCTGGACGGCCCAAATCAGCCCCAGCATTTT. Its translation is CASSLDGPNQPQHF.

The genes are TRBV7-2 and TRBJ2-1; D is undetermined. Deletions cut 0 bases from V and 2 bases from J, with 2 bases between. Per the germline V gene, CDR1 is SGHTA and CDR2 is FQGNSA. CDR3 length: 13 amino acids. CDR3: CASSLAAYNEQFF. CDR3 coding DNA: TGTGCCAGCAGCTTAGCGGCCTACAATGAGCAGTTCTTC. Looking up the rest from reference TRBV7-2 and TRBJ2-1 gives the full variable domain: GAGVSQSPSNKVTEKGKDVELRCDPISGHTALYWYRQSLGQGLEFLIYFQGNSAPDKSGLPSDRFSAERTGGSVSTLTIQRTQQEDSAVYLCASSLAAYNEQFFGPGTRLTVL.

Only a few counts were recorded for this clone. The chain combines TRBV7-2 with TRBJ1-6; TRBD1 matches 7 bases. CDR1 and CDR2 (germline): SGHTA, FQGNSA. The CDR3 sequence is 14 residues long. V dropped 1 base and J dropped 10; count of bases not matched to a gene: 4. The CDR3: CASSLEGAGSPLHF. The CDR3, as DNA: TGTGCCAGCAGCTTAGAGGGGGCGGGATCACCCCTCCACTTT.

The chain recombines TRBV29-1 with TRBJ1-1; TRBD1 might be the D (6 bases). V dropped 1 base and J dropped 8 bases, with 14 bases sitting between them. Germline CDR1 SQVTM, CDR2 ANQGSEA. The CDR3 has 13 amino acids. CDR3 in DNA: TGCAGCGTTGAAGCTCTCGCTCAGGGGGAAGCTTTCTTT. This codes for CSVEALAQGEAFF.

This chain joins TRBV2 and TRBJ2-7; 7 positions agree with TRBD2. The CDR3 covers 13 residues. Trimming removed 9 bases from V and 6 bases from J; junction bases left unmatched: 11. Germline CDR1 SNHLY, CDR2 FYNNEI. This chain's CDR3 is CASLFSGGGEQYF. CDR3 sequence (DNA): TGTGCCAGTCTCTTCTCTGGGGGGGGCGAGCAGTACTTC.

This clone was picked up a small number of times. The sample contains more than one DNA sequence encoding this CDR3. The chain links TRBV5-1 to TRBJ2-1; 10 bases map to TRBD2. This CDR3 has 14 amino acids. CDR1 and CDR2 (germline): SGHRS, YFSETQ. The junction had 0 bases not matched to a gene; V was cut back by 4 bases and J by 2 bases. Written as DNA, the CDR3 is TGCGCCAGCAGCAGCGGGGGGGCCTACAATGAGCAGTTCTTC. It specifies CASSSGGAYNEQFF.

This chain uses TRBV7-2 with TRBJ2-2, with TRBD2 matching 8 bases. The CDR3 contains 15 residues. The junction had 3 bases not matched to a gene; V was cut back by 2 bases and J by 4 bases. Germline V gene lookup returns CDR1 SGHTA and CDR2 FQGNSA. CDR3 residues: CASSLSGGTTGELFF. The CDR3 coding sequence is TGTGCCAGCAGCTTATCGGGGGGGACCACCGGGGAGCTGTTTTTT.

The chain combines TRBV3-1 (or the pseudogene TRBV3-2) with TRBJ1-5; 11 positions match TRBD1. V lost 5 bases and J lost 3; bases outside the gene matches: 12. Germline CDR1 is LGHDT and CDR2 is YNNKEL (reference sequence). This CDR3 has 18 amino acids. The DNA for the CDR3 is TGTGCCAGCAGCTCCGCCCCCGGGACAGGGGGTTACAATCAGCCCCAGCATTTT. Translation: CASSSAPGTGGYNQPQHF.